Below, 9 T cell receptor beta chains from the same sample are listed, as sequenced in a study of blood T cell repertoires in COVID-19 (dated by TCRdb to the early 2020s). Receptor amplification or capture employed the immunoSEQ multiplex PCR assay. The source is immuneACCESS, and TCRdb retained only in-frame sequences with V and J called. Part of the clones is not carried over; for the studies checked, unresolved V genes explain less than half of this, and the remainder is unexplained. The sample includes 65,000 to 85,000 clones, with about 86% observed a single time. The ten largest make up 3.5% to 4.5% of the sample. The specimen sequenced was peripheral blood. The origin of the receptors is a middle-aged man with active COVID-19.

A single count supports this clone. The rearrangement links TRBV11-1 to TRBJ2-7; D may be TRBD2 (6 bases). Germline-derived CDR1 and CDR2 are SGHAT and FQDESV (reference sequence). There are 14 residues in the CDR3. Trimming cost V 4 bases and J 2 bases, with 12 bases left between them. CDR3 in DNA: TGTGCCAGCAGCTCCCGGCGGGGTGCCTACGAGCAGTACTTC. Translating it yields CASSSRRGAYEQYF.

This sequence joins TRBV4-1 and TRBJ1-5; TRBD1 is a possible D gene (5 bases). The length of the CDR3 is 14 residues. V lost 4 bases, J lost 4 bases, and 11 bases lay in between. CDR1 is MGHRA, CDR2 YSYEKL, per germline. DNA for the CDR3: TGCGCCAGCAGCCTCGGGGGGGGTAATCAGCCCCAGCATTTT. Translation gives CASSLGGGNQPQHF.

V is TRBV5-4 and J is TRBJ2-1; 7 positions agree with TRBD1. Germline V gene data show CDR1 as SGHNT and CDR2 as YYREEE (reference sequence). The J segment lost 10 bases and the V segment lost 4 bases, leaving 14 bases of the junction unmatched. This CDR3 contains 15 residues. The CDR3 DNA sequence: TGTGCCAGCAGCCCGGGACAGAGCAAAACCCACGAGCAGTTCTTC. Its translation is CASSPGQSKTHEQFF.

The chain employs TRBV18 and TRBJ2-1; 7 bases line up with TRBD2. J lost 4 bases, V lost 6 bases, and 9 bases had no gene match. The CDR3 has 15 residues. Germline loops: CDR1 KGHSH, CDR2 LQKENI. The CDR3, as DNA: TGTGCCAGCTCCACCGGGCTAGCGGCTTACAATGAGCAGTTCTTC. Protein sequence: CASSTGLAAYNEQFF. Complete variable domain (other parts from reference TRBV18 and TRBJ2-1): NAGVMQNPRHLVRRRGQEARLRCSPMKGHSHVYWYRQLPEEGLKFMVYLQKENIIDESGMPKERFSAEFPKEGPSILRIQQVVRGDSAAYFCASSTGLAAYNEQFFGPGTRLTVL.

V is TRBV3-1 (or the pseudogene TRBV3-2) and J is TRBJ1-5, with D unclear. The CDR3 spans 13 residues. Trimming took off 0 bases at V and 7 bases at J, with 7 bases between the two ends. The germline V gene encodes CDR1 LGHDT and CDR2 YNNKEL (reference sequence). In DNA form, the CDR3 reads TGTGCCAGCAGCCAAGATCTTATGCAGCCCCAGCATTTT. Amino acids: CASSQDLMQPQHF.

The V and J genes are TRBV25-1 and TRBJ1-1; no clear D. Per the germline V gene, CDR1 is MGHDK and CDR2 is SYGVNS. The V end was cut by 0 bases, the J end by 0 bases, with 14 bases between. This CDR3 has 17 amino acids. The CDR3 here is CASSEYQQPTMNTEAFF. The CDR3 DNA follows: TGTGCCAGCAGTGAATACCAACAGCCTACCATGAACACTGAAGCTTTCTTT.

The CDR3 nucleotides read TGTGCCAGCAGCCCCCGGGACAGGGGGCCAGATACGCAGTATTTT. Its translation: CASSPRDRGPDTQYF. The chain has TRBV3-1 (or the pseudogene TRBV3-2) and TRBJ2-3; 12 bases agree with TRBD1. Germline assignment: CDR1 LGHDT and CDR2 YNNKEL (reference sequence). V shed 4 bases and J 4 bases; nucleotides not matched to a gene: 3. There are 15 residues in the CDR3.

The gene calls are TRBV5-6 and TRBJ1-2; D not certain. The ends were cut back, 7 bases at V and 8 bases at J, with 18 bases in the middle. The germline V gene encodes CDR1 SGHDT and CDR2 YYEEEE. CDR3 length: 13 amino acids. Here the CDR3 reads CASSRPAGRGYTF. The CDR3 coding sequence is TGTGCCAGCTCGCGTCCGGCCGGGAGAGGCTACACCTTC.

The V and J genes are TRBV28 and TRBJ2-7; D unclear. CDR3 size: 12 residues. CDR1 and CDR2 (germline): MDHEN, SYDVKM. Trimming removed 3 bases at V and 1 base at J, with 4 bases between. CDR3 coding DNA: TGTGCCAGCAGTTTCGGGTCCTACGAGCAGTACTTC. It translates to CASSFGSYEQYF.